One T cell receptor beta chain is described in this entry. Its matching antigen is unknown. Other nucleotide sequences in the sample specify the same CDR3. CDR3 length equals 15 residues. This sample is part of a study of OX40 agonist ivuxolimab in advanced cancers. General observations from the study: Researchers did not determine the expanded peripheral T cells' antigen specificity.

Produced via immunoSEQ multiplex PCR; TCRdb's table is partial and in-frame only. The sample holds about 55,000 clones, 75% to 90% seen once. The receptor was isolated from an adult with an advanced solid tumor such as melanoma, head and neck, liver or kidney cancer. Sequences were derived from CD4+ or CD8+ T cells sorted from blood, sampled in a trial of the OX40 agonist ivuxolimab. This chain links TRBV1 with TRBJ1-2; the table's D gene call, TRBD1, was not cross checked with the DNA. TRBV1 is deemed a pseudogene. In DNA form, the CDR3 reads TGCACCAGCAGCCAAAACACAGTCCTTAACTATGGCTACACCTTC. It yields the protein CTSSQNTVLNYGYTF.